The 24 T cell receptor beta chains in this list originate from one sample, sequenced in a study of CD8+ T cells in alopecia areata. Isolated RNA was reverse transcribed into cDNA used as the sequencing template. The table came from immunoSEQ multiplex PCR; TCRdb's copy has only in-frame clones and leaves some out. The sample includes approximately 180,000 clones, over 55% of them seen just once. The sample consisted of CD4+ T cells sorted from blood, taken at week 0. All receptors come from a human donor with alopecia areata.

This clone rates as medium-sized (0.01 to 0.1%). The chain uses TRBV4-3 and TRBJ2-1; D uncertain. The germline gives CDR1 LGHNA, CDR2 YSLEER. V lost 0 bases and J lost 1, with 7 bases in between. The CDR3 is 15 residues long. The chain's CDR3 is CASSQDGESYNEQFF. The CDR3 DNA sequence: TGCGCCAGCAGCCAAGATGGGGAATCCTACAATGAGCAGTTCTTC.

The chain is built from TRBV30 and TRBJ1-3; no clear D gene. In germline, CDR1 is GTSNPN, CDR2 SVGIG (reference sequence). V was cut by 2 bases and J by 0 bases, with 8 bases left in between. The CDR3 length is 14 residues. The CDR3 bases are TGTGCCTGGAGTAACACGGTCTCTGGAAACACCATATATTTT. This translates into CAWSNTVSGNTIYF.

The V gene is TRBV29-1, the J gene TRBJ2-1; the D gene could be TRBD1 or TRBD2 (6 bases each). V lost 4 bases to trimming and J lost 10 bases, with 23 bases between them. The germline CDR1 and CDR2 sequences are SQVTM and ANQGSEA. The CDR3 has 15 residues. In nucleotides, the CDR3 is TGCAGCGTTGGGATATTTGGGGGGCCCGGGAACGAGCAGTTCTTC. Amino acid sequence: CSVGIFGGPGNEQFF.

This clone was seen a handful of times. Distinct nucleotide sequences in the sample also encode this CDR3. The chain's CDR3 is CASSSNRAAYEQYF. The CDR3 DNA sequence: TGTGCCAGCAGCTCTAACAGGGCGGCCTACGAGCAGTACTTC. The chain joins TRBV7-2 to TRBJ2-7, with D possibly matching TRBD1 (6 bases). The ends were cut back, 4 bases at V and 2 bases at J, with 12 bases in the middle. Germline V gene data show CDR1 as SGHTA and CDR2 as FQGNSA. The length of the CDR3 is 14 residues.

The genes are TRBV7-2 and TRBJ1-4; possible D gene TRBD1, 5 bases. CDR3 length equals 16 residues. V was shortened by 6 bases and J by 0 bases, with 14 bases between the two germline ends. The V gene's germline CDR1 is SGHTA and CDR2 FQGNSA. The CDR3 coding sequence is TGTGCCAGCAGTCGACAGAGACAAGCAACTAATGAAAAACTGTTTTTT. Protein sequence: CASSRQRQATNEKLFF. Full variable domain (missing parts from reference TRBV7-2 and TRBJ1-4): GAGVSQSPSNKVTEKGKDVELRCDPISGHTALYWYRQSLGQGLEFLIYFQGNSAPDKSGLPSDRFSAERTGGSVSTLTIQRTQQEDSAVYLCASSRQRQATNEKLFFGSGTQLSVL.

This clone was picked up one time. The chain combines TRBV4-2 with TRBJ1-2; a possible D gene is TRBD1 (6 bases). Germline assignment: CDR1 LGHNA and CDR2 YNFKEQ. The CDR3 sequence is 13 residues long. Trimming stripped 0 bases from V and 5 bases from J, with 7 bases between. The CDR3 loop reads CASSQDGTYGYTF. CDR3 DNA: TGTGCCAGCAGCCAAGATGGGACATATGGCTACACCTTC.

This clone was recorded once. The gene calls are TRBV2 and TRBJ2-1; D is possibly TRBD2 (6 bases). From germline, CDR1 is SNHLY and CDR2 FYNNEI. V shed 6 bases and J shed 0 bases, with 18 bases lying between them. This CDR3 spans 17 amino acids. The CDR3 nucleotides read TGTGCCAGCAGGGGGGGATCAATCTCACGCTCCTACAATGAGCAGTTCTTC. Its protein product is CASRGGSISRSYNEQFF.

The chain is built from TRBV13 and TRBJ2-1, with D tentatively TRBD2 (6 bases). The CDR3 length is 12 residues. Trimming left V 4 bases short and J 12 bases short, with 13 bases between. Germline CDR1 is PRHDT and CDR2 is FYEKMQ (reference sequence). This chain's CDR3 is CASSSAGRWQFF. The CDR3 region has the DNA TGTGCCAGCAGCTCCGCGGGGAGATGGCAGTTCTTC. Together with reference TRBV13 and TRBJ2-1, the CDR3 gives the full variable domain: AAGVIQSPRHLIKEKRETATLKCYPIPRHDTVYWYQQGPGQDPQFLISFYEKMQSDKGSIPDRFSAQQFSDYHSELNMSSLELGDSALYFCASSSAGRWQFFGPGTRLTVL.

The chain uses TRBV5-1 and TRBJ1-6, with D unclear. Germline CDR1 reads SGHRS; CDR2 reads YFSETQ. The CDR3 totals 14 residues. The V end was cut by 4 bases, the J end by 7 bases, with 12 bases between. In DNA form, the CDR3 reads TGCGCCAGCAGCCAGGACCCTGGGAATTCACCCCTCCACTTT. Amino acid sequence: CASSQDPGNSPLHF.

This clone came up a few times. The rearrangement links TRBV15 to TRBJ2-7; D is unresolved. The germline gives CDR1 LNHNV, CDR2 YYDKDF (reference sequence). This CDR3 spans 14 amino acids. V lost 0 bases and J lost 6, with 12 bases in between. CDR3 in DNA: TGTGCCACCAGCAGAGATCGACATACGGGCGAGCAGTACTTC. Residues: CATSRDRHTGEQYF. Full variable domain (rest looked up from reference TRBV15 and TRBJ2-7): DAMVIQNPRYQVTQFGKPVTLSCSQTLNHNVMYWYQQKSSQAPKLLFHYYDKDFNNEADTPDNFQSRRPNTSFCFLDIRSPGLGDTAMYLCATSRDRHTGEQYFGPGTRLTVT.

CDR3 nucleotide sequence: TGTGCCAGTAACGGACGGATCTATGGCTACACCTTC. As protein: CASNGRIYGYTF. This sequence joins TRBV6-6 and TRBJ1-2; D unclear. There are 12 residues in the CDR3. Germline V gene lookup returns CDR1 MNHNY and CDR2 SVGAGI (reference sequence). Trimming stripped 9 bases from V and 4 bases from J, with 12 bases between.

The chain carries TRBV25-1 and TRBJ1-2; a possible D gene is TRBD1 (6 bases). Trimming cost V 4 bases and J 0 bases, with 9 bases left between them. Germline CDR1 MGHDK, CDR2 SYGVNS. The CDR3 contains 14 residues. The CDR3 coding sequence is TGTGCCAGCAGTGCCGGGACAACTAACTATGGCTACACCTTC. It is translated as CASSAGTTNYGYTF.

This sequence joins TRBV19 and TRBJ1-6, with a weak D call TRBD1 (5 bases). V shed 5 bases and J shed 12 bases, with 14 bases lying between them. CDR1 LNHDA and CDR2 SQIVND come from the germline V gene (reference sequence). The CDR3 runs 13 residues. The CDR3 nucleotides are TGTGCCAGTAGTCCGCGAAGAGACAGACCCCTCCACTTT. It yields the protein CASSPRRDRPLHF. Based on the CDR3 plus reference TRBV19 and TRBJ1-6, the full variable domain is DGGITQSPKYLFRKEGQNVTLSCEQNLNHDAMYWYRQDPGQGLRLIYYSQIVNDFQKGDIAEGYSVSREKKESFPLTVTSAQKNPTAFYLCASSPRRDRPLHFGNGTRLTVT.

This clone has a handful of counts. The chain joins TRBV5-1 to TRBJ2-3, with a possible D match to TRBD2 (6 bases). The CDR3 is made up of 15 amino acids. Germline CDR1 and CDR2: SGHRS and YFSETQ. Trimming cost V 1 base and J 6 bases, with 15 bases left between them. The CDR3 spells CASSLRGLSGDTQYF. The CDR3 DNA follows: TGCGCCAGCAGCTTGCGGGGACTGTCTGGGGATACGCAGTATTTT.

CDR3 sequence (DNA): TGTGCCAGCTCACCACCGGGGGCAGGTGGCTACACCTTC. This encodes CASSPPGAGGYTF. The chain couples TRBV18 to TRBJ1-2, with D tentatively TRBD1 (6 bases). V was shortened by 0 bases and J by 7 bases, with 9 bases between the two germline ends. This CDR3 comprises 13 residues. Germline lookup yields CDR1 KGHSH and CDR2 LQKENI. Using reference TRBV18 and TRBJ1-2 for the parts outside the CDR3, the full variable domain is NAGVMQNPRHLVRRRGQEARLRCSPMKGHSHVYWYRQLPEEGLKFMVYLQKENIIDESGMPKERFSAEFPKEGPSILRIQQVVRGDSAAYFCASSPPGAGGYTFGSGTRLTVV.

Details on this clone: Other DNA sequences in this sample translate to the same CDR3. The chain recombines TRBV5-1 with TRBJ2-5; D gene ambiguous. The germline CDR1 and CDR2 sequences are SGHRS and YFSETQ. Trimming removed 0 bases at V and 5 bases at J, with 5 bases between. The CDR3 spans 12 residues. The CDR3 spells CASSLASETQYF. Here the CDR3 DNA reads TGCGCCAGCAGCTTGGCGTCGGAGACCCAGTACTTC.

The chain recombines TRBV5-1 with TRBJ1-1; 7 bases map to TRBD1. The trim removed 5 bases at V and 3 bases at J, leaving 4 bases unmatched. CDR1 and CDR2 from the germline V gene are SGHRS and YFSETQ. This CDR3 is 13 amino acids long. The CDR3 is CASSYDRDTEAFF. DNA for the CDR3: TGCGCCAGCAGTTATGACAGGGACACTGAAGCTTTCTTT.

In this sample, this clone turned up a few times. This chain connects TRBV14 to TRBJ2-1; weak D call: TRBD2 (5 bases). This CDR3 has 16 residues. CDR1 and CDR2 from the germline V gene are SGHDN and FVKESK. Trimming pared 1 base from V and 3 bases from J, leaving 13 bases between. As DNA, the CDR3 is TGTGCCAGCAGCCAAGGTATCGGGGAGATCTACAATGAGCAGTTCTTC. It is translated as CASSQGIGEIYNEQFF.

In this sample, this clone is medium-sized (0.01 to 0.1%). The chain links TRBV4-2 to TRBJ1-1; weak D call: TRBD1 (5 bases). The CDR3 has 14 residues. Trimming took 1 base from V and 11 from J, leaving 17 bases between them. The germline gives CDR1 LGHNA, CDR2 YNFKEQ. The CDR3 bases are TGTGCCAGCAGCCAAGGGGGGATTGGAAGGAAGGCTTTCTTT. It specifies CASSQGGIGRKAFF.

The chain recombines TRBV7-2 with TRBJ1-1; perhaps TRBD1 as D (5 bases). The CDR3 loop spans 15 amino acids. V was cut by 1 base and J by 6 bases, with 15 bases left in between. CDR1 is SGHTA and CDR2 is FQGNSA in the germline V gene. The CDR3 is CASSLDRGVGAEAFF. As DNA, the CDR3 is TGTGCCAGCAGCTTAGATCGGGGGGTTGGCGCTGAAGCTTTCTTT.

The chain couples TRBV18 to TRBJ1-6; a weak D match, TRBD1 (5 bases). Trimming left V 3 bases short and J 7 bases short, with 10 bases between. CDR3 size: 14 residues. Germline loops: CDR1 KGHSH, CDR2 LQKENI. CDR3 sequence (DNA): TGTGCCAGCTCACCGGGCAGGGCAAATTCACCCCTCCACTTT. As protein: CASSPGRANSPLHF.

This clone was seen more than once but under ten times. The chain employs TRBV6-1 and TRBJ1-1, with no clear D. The CDR3 extends over 12 amino acids. The V gene's germline CDR1 is MNHNS and CDR2 SASEGT. The V and J ends lost 3 bases and 4 bases respectively, with 6 bases between them. The CDR3: CASSDRLTEAFF. The CDR3 nucleotides are TGTGCCAGCAGTGACAGGCTCACTGAAGCTTTCTTT.

In this sample, this clone turned up a few times. The V gene is TRBV30, the J gene TRBJ1-1, with D unclear. CDR3 length: 12 amino acids. Germline-derived CDR1 and CDR2 are GTSNPN and SVGIG (reference sequence). Trimming took off 1 base at V and 1 base at J, with 4 bases between the two ends. This CDR3 reads CAWSDGNTEAFF. The CDR3 DNA reads TGTGCCTGGAGTGACGGGAACACTGAAGCTTTCTTT.

The chain combines TRBV2 with TRBJ1-2; 9 bases align to TRBD1. V dropped 5 bases and J dropped 8; count of bases not matched to a gene: 9. Germline CDR1 SNHLY, CDR2 FYNNEI. CDR3 size: 14 residues. The CDR3 spells CASSLDRGSGGYTF. The CDR3 DNA follows: TGTGCCAGCAGTTTAGACAGGGGGAGTGGAGGCTACACCTTC. The variable domain in full, completed from reference TRBV2 and TRBJ1-2, reads EPEVTQTPSHQVTQMGQEVILRCVPISNHLYFYWYRQILGQKVEFLVSFYNNEISEKSEIFDDQFSVERPDGSNFTLKIRSTKLEDSAMYFCASSLDRGSGGYTFGSGTRLTVV.